The 16 T cell receptor beta chains presented below share a single source sample, sequenced in a study of shared clonotypes between healthy human individuals. TCRdb's table, derived via immunoSEQ multiplex PCR, lists solely in-frame clones and lacks some. Of about a million clones in the sample, about 80% were seen once. The sequenced sample was memory CD4+ T cells sorted from blood. Subset of the sample: CD45RA-negative fraction. All receptors come from a man younger than 35 in good health.

This sequence joins TRBV11-1 and TRBJ1-1; D remains ambiguous. V was cut by 1 base and J by 3 bases, with 9 bases left in between. CDR1 is SGHAT, CDR2 FQDESV, per germline (reference sequence). The CDR3 sequence is 14 residues long. Here the CDR3 DNA reads TGTGCCAGCAGCTTAGTTATCGGGGACACTGAAGCTTTCTTT. This gives the protein CASSLVIGDTEAFF. The full variable domain, completed using reference TRBV11-1 and TRBJ1-1, is EAEVAQSPRYKITEKSQAVAFWCDPISGHATLYWYRQILGQGPELLVQFQDESVVDDSQLPKDRFSAERLKGVDSTLKIQPAELGDSAMYLCASSLVIGDTEAFFGQGTRLTVV.

The gene calls are TRBV7-2 and TRBJ2-6; the D is unclear. Germline assignment: CDR1 SGHTA and CDR2 FQGNSA. V gave up 5 bases and J gave up 2 bases, with 10 bases separating them. The CDR3 covers 15 residues. The CDR3 bases are TGTGCCAGCAGCCAAGGCGGAGCTGGGGCCAACGTCCTGACTTTC. Amino acids: CASSQGGAGANVLTF.

The J gene is TRBJ2-5, the V gene TRBV30, with TRBD2 matching 7 bases. The V gene end was trimmed by 3 bases and the J gene end by 4 bases; junction bases not matched to a gene: 11. Germline V gene data show CDR1 as GTSNPN and CDR2 as SVGIG (reference sequence). The CDR3 has 15 residues. CDR3 in DNA: TGTGCCTGGAGCGGCGGGGGAGGGAGAGGAGAGACCCAGTACTTC. It translates to CAWSGGGGRGETQYF.

This chain uses TRBV6-4 with TRBJ2-1; weak D call: TRBD2 (5 bases). V was shortened by 1 base and J by 7 bases, with 20 bases between the two germline ends. The CDR3 is 17 residues long. Germline assignment: CDR1 MRHNA and CDR2 SNTAGT. The CDR3 here is CASSDYYDLASRNEQFF. The CDR3 DNA sequence: TGTGCCAGCAGTGACTATTACGACCTAGCCTCGAGGAATGAGCAGTTCTTC.

A remark on this clone: Other DNA sequences from this sample encode an identical CDR3 as well. This chain uses TRBV11-2 with TRBJ1-1, with no clear D. Deletions cut 3 bases from V and 2 bases from J, with 10 bases between. CDR3 size: 14 residues. Looked up from germline, CDR1 is SGHAT and CDR2 is FQNNGV. The CDR3 coding sequence is TGTGCCAGCAGCTTCCAAGATCGAAACACTGAAGCTTTCTTT. This codes for CASSFQDRNTEAFF.

The chain joins TRBV5-1 to TRBJ1-6; D is undetermined. Germline CDR1 reads SGHRS; CDR2 reads YFSETQ. The CDR3 length is 16 residues. V shed 4 bases and J shed 0 bases, with 11 bases lying between them. Here the CDR3 reads CASSLDAGSYNSPLHF. The CDR3 region has the DNA TGCGCCAGCAGCCTCGACGCGGGCTCCTATAATTCACCCCTCCACTTT.

This sequence joins TRBV2 and TRBJ2-5; 10 bases are shared with TRBD1. Germline assignment: CDR1 SNHLY and CDR2 FYNNEI. Trimming took 5 bases from V and 4 from J; bases not matched to a gene: 4. The CDR3 runs to 14 residues. CDR3 sequence: CASSRDRGLETQYF. CDR3 nucleotides: TGTGCCAGCAGTCGTGACAGGGGGCTAGAGACCCAGTACTTC.

The rearrangement links TRBV6-6 to TRBJ2-7; D possibly corresponds to TRBD1 (5 bases). Germline CDR1 and CDR2: MNHNY and SVGAGI (reference sequence). The CDR3 is 16 residues long. The V end lost 2 bases, the J end lost 4 bases, and 18 bases lay between the germline ends. The CDR3 here is CASSYAIGQGPYEQYF. CDR3 coding DNA: TGTGCCAGCAGTTACGCCATCGGGCAGGGCCCATACGAGCAGTACTTC.

Notes on this clone: At the DNA level, this CDR3 is encoded by other sequences in the same sample as well. In DNA form, the CDR3 reads TGCGCCAGCAGCCAAGAAGGGACTCGGAACACCGGGGAGCTGTTTTTT. It yields the protein CASSQEGTRNTGELFF. The V call is TRBV4-3, the J call TRBJ2-2, with D maybe TRBD2 (6 bases). CDR1 and CDR2 (germline): LGHNA, YSLEER. This CDR3 contains 16 residues. V shed 0 bases and J shed 1 base, with 9 bases lying between them.

The chain joins TRBV11-2 to TRBJ2-1; 11 bases map to TRBD2. The junction had 7 bases not matched to a gene; V was cut back by 6 bases and J by 9 bases. Germline lookup yields CDR1 SGHAT and CDR2 FQNNGV. CDR3 length equals 14 residues. CDR3 amino acids: CASRRVAGGREQFF. The CDR3 coding sequence is TGTGCCAGCAGGAGGGTAGCGGGAGGGCGTGAGCAGTTCTTC.

In DNA form, the CDR3 reads TGTGCCAGCAGCTTAAGGGGGCGGGGGTCTAGCACAGATACGCAGTATTTT. This sequence encodes CASSLRGRGSSTDTQYF. The chain uses TRBV7-2 and TRBJ2-3, with D perhaps being TRBD1 or TRBD2 (7 bases each). With 2 bases removed from V and 0 bases from J, the gap between germline ends came to 15 bases. The CDR3 spans 17 residues. The V gene's germline CDR1 is SGHTA and CDR2 FQGNSA.

V usage is TRBV19 and J usage is TRBJ2-5; D tentatively fits TRBD1 or TRBD2 (5 bases each). V dropped 4 bases and J dropped 4 bases, with 10 bases sitting between them. This CDR3 contains 13 residues. The germline V gene encodes CDR1 LNHDA and CDR2 SQIVND (reference sequence). The CDR3 loop is CASSNRDRETQYF. DNA for the CDR3: TGTGCCAGTAGTAACCGGGACCGAGAGACCCAGTACTTC.

The V gene is TRBV11-2, the J gene TRBJ2-3; possible D gene TRBD2, 5 bases. The germline CDR1 and CDR2 sequences are SGHAT and FQNNGV. The CDR3 totals 12 residues. V was trimmed by 6 bases and J by 4 bases, leaving 8 bases between them. The CDR3 reads CASSARADTQYF. CDR3 DNA: TGTGCCAGCAGTGCGAGGGCAGATACGCAGTATTTT.

The chain carries TRBV7-2 and TRBJ2-3; TRBD2 aligns across 14 bases. CDR1 SGHTA and CDR2 FQGNSA come from the germline V gene. J lost 7 bases, V lost 5 bases, and 8 bases had no gene match. This CDR3 has 16 residues. This CDR3 is CASSPRTSGGRYTQYF. DNA of the CDR3: TGTGCCAGCAGCCCACGGACTAGCGGGGGGCGGTATACGCAGTATTTT.

In its sample, this clone was seen a few times. This chain links TRBV4-3 with TRBJ2-3, with a tentative D call TRBD2 (6 bases). V shed 0 bases and J shed 0 bases, with 16 bases lying between them. CDR1 is LGHNA and CDR2 is YSLEER in the germline V gene. This CDR3 is built from 18 residues. The CDR3: CASSQDQARGESTDTQYF. The CDR3 DNA sequence: TGCGCCAGCAGCCAAGATCAGGCGCGCGGGGAGAGCACAGATACGCAGTATTTT.

The V call is TRBV9, the J call TRBJ2-5; D is undetermined. The V gene's germline CDR1 is SGDLS and CDR2 YYNGEE. The CDR3 is 13 residues long. Trimming shortened V by 4 bases and J by 5 bases, and 12 bases separated the two germline ends. DNA for the CDR3: TGTGCCAGCAGCCAAACTCATTTGGAGACCCAGTACTTC. This codes for CASSQTHLETQYF.